This T cell receptor (beta chain) was identified in a study of vaccination and CD4 T cells after COVID-19. Study-level information: Between diagnosis and the drawing of post-COVID samples lay a median roughly 100 days (range 35 to 161). Study observations and caveats: Convalescent patients saw a median about 85% of their reactive clones show up only after vaccination.

With the Oncomine TCR Beta short-read assay, DNA from cultured CD4+ T cells was sequenced. In TCRdb, the PCR reads were re-called with MiXCR into one record per CDR3 protein. The sample includes roughly 26,000 distinct CDR3 sequences, roughly 42% of them seen just once. Treatment given: roughly ten-day PBMC culture with coronavirus spike peptide pools or control peptides (ViraFEST assay). The table lists this clonotype with a few counts. No antigen is known for it. This receptor was identified in a human donor who had recovered from COVID-19. Sequenced: CD4+ T cells from blood, cultured in vitro.

The CDR3 loop reads CSAQRGESHTDTQYF. CDR3 coding DNA: TGCAGTGCTCAGAGAGGGGAAAGCCACACAGATACGCAGTATTTT. The V call is TRBV20-1, the J call TRBJ2-3; D could derive from TRBD1 or TRBD2 (5 bases each). The CDR3 spans 15 residues. V shed 5 bases and J shed 2 bases, with 17 bases lying between them. Germline values: CDR1 DFQATT, CDR2 SNEGSKA (reference sequence).